These 22 T cell receptor beta chains were all obtained from the same sample, sequenced in a study of neurological immune-mediated disorders. A single record per CDR3 protein comes from TCRdb applying MiXCR to the 5' RACE reads. The sample consists of tens of thousands of distinct CDR3 sequences, around 2.5% of them appearing once. Sequencing was performed on PBMCs. Source of these receptors: a man aged 45-65 years with multiple sclerosis.

This clonotype was counted at least ten times. The chain combines TRBV28 with TRBJ1-1; possibly TRBD1 for D (5 bases). Between the trimmed V and J ends, which lost 6 bases and 2 bases, there was a span of 10 bases. The CDR3 is made up of 13 amino acids. Germline lookup yields CDR1 MDHEN and CDR2 SYDVKM. The CDR3 DNA follows: TGTGCCAGCAGGTCGGGGGGTAACACTGAAGCTTTCTTT. Encoded protein: CASRSGGNTEAFF.

J is TRBJ1-2 and V is TRBV10-3; D is ambiguous. Trimming stripped 6 bases from V and 2 bases from J, with 13 bases between. The CDR3 is 14 residues long. CDR1 is ENHRY, CDR2 SYGVKD, per germline. CDR3 amino acids: CAISGTGNNYGYTF. CDR3 bases: TGTGCCATCAGCGGTACGGGAAACAACTATGGCTACACCTTC.

This clonotype was counted many times. J is TRBJ2-1 and V is TRBV6-5; D unclear. There are 15 residues in the CDR3. V lost 4 bases, J lost 0 bases, and 10 bases lay in between. Germline V gene data show CDR1 as MNHEY and CDR2 as SVGAGI. The CDR3 DNA reads TGTGCCAGCAGTTTGGCCCTAAGCTCCTACAATGAGCAGTTCTTC. Translating gives CASSLALSSYNEQFF.

This clonotype was seen ten or more times. This chain links TRBV29-1 with TRBJ1-5; D is uncertain. Germline CDR1 SQVTM, CDR2 ANQGSEA. The CDR3 has 13 amino acids. V lost 4 bases, J lost 0 bases, and 7 bases lay in between. The CDR3 is CSVGADSNQPQHF. CDR3 in DNA: TGCAGCGTTGGGGCAGATAGCAATCAGCCCCAGCATTTT.

This clonotype was seen a handful of times. A much more abundant neighbour one base away suggests this may be a read error. The chain carries TRBV7-9 and TRBJ1-1, with unresolved D. Germline loops: CDR1 SEHNR, CDR2 FQNEAQ (reference sequence). The CDR3 runs to 11 residues. CDR3 bases: TGTGCCAGCAGATTAGCGACCGGAGCTTTCTTT. This encodes CASRLATGAFF. Combining the CDR3 with reference TRBV7-9 and TRBJ1-1 gives the whole variable domain DTGVSQNPRHKITKRGQNVTFRCDPISEHNRLYWYRQTLGQGPEFLTYFQNEAQLEKSRLLSDRFSAERPKGSFSTLEIQRTEQGDSAMYLCASRLATGAFFGQGTRLTVV.

This clonotype has a count of ten or more. The CDR3 spells CSVEGAEPNYGYTF. CDR3 nucleotide sequence: TGCAGCGTTGAAGGGGCAGAACCCAACTATGGCTACACCTTC. This chain connects TRBV29-1 to TRBJ1-2; D is unclear. Trimming cost V 1 base and J 2 bases, with 11 bases left between them. In germline, CDR1 is SQVTM, CDR2 ANQGSEA. The CDR3 runs 14 residues. Variable domain in full (rest from reference TRBV29-1 and TRBJ1-2): SAVISQKPSRDICQRGTSLTIQCQVDSQVTMMFWYRQQPGQSLTLIATANQGSEATYESGFVIDKFPISRPNLTFSTLTVSNMSPEDSSIYLCSVEGAEPNYGYTFGSGTRLTVV.

This clonotype was counted at least ten times. The chain carries TRBV7-8 and TRBJ2-7; tentative D call: TRBD2 (6 bases). The CDR3 runs to 17 residues. Germline V gene lookup returns CDR1 SGHVS and CDR2 FQNEAQ. V gave up 0 bases and J gave up 0 bases, with 15 bases separating them. The CDR3 protein is CASSLAGNSGSSYEQYF. DNA of the CDR3: TGTGCCAGCAGCTTAGCGGGAAATAGCGGAAGCTCCTACGAGCAGTACTTC.

This clonotype was seen ten or more times. The V call is TRBV28, the J call TRBJ2-5; tentative D call: TRBD2 (5 bases). The germline gives CDR1 MDHEN, CDR2 SYDVKM. Trimming removed 7 bases at V and 7 bases at J, with 16 bases between. The CDR3 runs 13 residues. CDR3 sequence reads: CASIERGWGTQYF. CDR3 bases: TGTGCCAGCATAGAACGGGGTTGGGGGACCCAGTACTTC.

This clonotype came up many times. V is TRBV10-2 and J is TRBJ2-7, with 9 bases matching TRBD1. Germline V CDR1 and CDR2: WSHSY, SAAADI. After removal of 5 bases from V and 3 bases from J, the junction contained 8 bases not matched to a gene. This CDR3 is built from 15 residues. The CDR3 loop is CASSSTRDRDYEQYF. The CDR3 bases are TGCGCCAGCAGTAGCACCCGGGACAGGGACTACGAGCAGTACTTC.

This clonotype was detected ten times or more. The chain uses TRBV10-3 and TRBJ2-3; TRBD1 aligns across 7 bases. With 10 bases clipped from V and 3 bases from J, the junction kept 7 bases outside the gene matches. The CDR3 has 13 amino acids. The germline V gene has CDR1 ENHRY and CDR2 SYGVKD. In DNA form, the CDR3 reads TGTGCCACCTACAGGGGTGGTACAGATACGCAGTATTTT. Residues: CATYRGGTDTQYF.

This clonotype was observed at least ten times. V and J are TRBV5-1 and TRBJ2-1, with a weak D call TRBD1 (6 bases). This CDR3 spans 16 amino acids. In germline, CDR1 is SGHRS, CDR2 YFSETQ. Trimming removed 1 base from V and 0 bases from J, with 11 bases in between. This CDR3 reads CASSLSGASSYNEQFF. In DNA, the CDR3 is TGCGCCAGCAGCTTGTCAGGGGCAAGCTCCTACAATGAGCAGTTCTTC.

This clonotype was detected ten times or more. The chain joins TRBV20-1 to TRBJ2-6; 7 bases line up with TRBD2. The CDR3 runs 14 residues. The ends lost 6 bases at V and 2 bases at J; junction bases unmatched: 4. Per germline, CDR1 DFQATT and CDR2 SNEGSKA (reference sequence). CDR3 loop: CSALAGAGANVLTF. CDR3 DNA: TGCAGTGCCCTCGCGGGGGCTGGGGCCAACGTCCTGACTTTC.

This clonotype was observed many times. The CDR3 protein is CSATRLAGASSETQYF. The DNA for the CDR3 is TGCAGTGCAACCCGGCTAGCGGGGGCCTCTTCAGAGACCCAGTACTTC. The rearrangement uses TRBV20-1 and TRBJ2-5; 10 bases match TRBD2. The CDR3 is 16 amino acids. J gave up 4 bases and V 6 bases, and 14 bases lay outside the gene matches. Germline V lookup: CDR1 DFQATT, CDR2 SNEGSKA (reference sequence).

There are many counts of this clonotype. In DNA form, the CDR3 reads TGCAGTGCTAGGGGCAGGGGATCTGGGGCCAACGTCCTGACTTTC. This sequence encodes CSARGRGSGANVLTF. J is TRBJ2-6 and V is TRBV20-1, with D perhaps TRBD1 (6 bases). With 3 bases removed from V and 1 base from J, the gap between germline ends came to 10 bases. The CDR3 has 15 amino acids. Germline lookup yields CDR1 DFQATT and CDR2 SNEGSKA (reference sequence).

The sample holds many counts of this clonotype. An end of the junction differs from the germline gene, which may be a read error. V gene TRBV7-2 combines with J gene TRBJ1-6; 9 bases are a match to TRBD1. Looked up from germline, CDR1 is SGHTA and CDR2 is FQGNSA. CDR3 length: 14 residues. CDR3 region: CASSPGQGRTPLNF. CDR3 in DNA: TGTGCCAGCAGCCCTGGACAGGGGAGGACACCCCTCAACTTT. The whole variable domain, filled in from reference TRBV7-2 and TRBJ1-6, reads GAGVSQSPSNKVTEKGKDVELRCDPISGHTALYWYRQSLGQGLEFLIYFQGNSAPDKSGLPSDRFSAERTGGSVSTLTIQRTQQEDSAVYLCASSPGQGRTPLNFGNGTRLTVT.

This clonotype showed up just a few times. This chain uses TRBV7-2 with TRBJ1-1; D perhaps matches TRBD1 (6 bases). Trimming took off 3 bases at V and 11 bases at J, with 10 bases between the two ends. Looked up from germline, CDR1 is SGHTA and CDR2 is FQGNSA. The CDR3 spans 11 residues. This chain's CDR3 is CASSFRDNAFF. CDR3 coding DNA: TGTGCCAGCAGCTTCCGGGACAACGCTTTCTTT. The whole variable domain, filled in from reference TRBV7-2 and TRBJ1-1, reads GAGVSQSPSNKVTEKGKDVELRCDPISGHTALYWYRQSLGQGLEFLIYFQGNSAPDKSGLPSDRFSAERTGGSVSTLTIQRTQQEDSAVYLCASSFRDNAFFGQGTRLTVV.

This clonotype was observed many times. The rearrangement joins TRBV5-1 to TRBJ2-6; 7 bases match TRBD1. The V segment lost 7 bases and the J segment 2 bases; nucleotides outside the gene matches: 3. The CDR3 covers 14 residues. In germline, CDR1 is SGHRS, CDR2 YFSETQ. CDR3 loop: CASFDRAGANVLTF. DNA for the CDR3: TGCGCCAGCTTCGACAGGGCTGGGGCCAACGTCCTGACTTTC.

This clonotype was seen many times. The rearrangement joins TRBV3-1 to TRBJ1-2, with 7 nucleotides matching TRBD1. The CDR3 extends over 17 amino acids. Looked up from germline, CDR1 is LGHDT and CDR2 is YNNKEL (reference sequence). J gave up 0 bases and V 4 bases, and 11 bases lay outside the gene matches. The CDR3 DNA is TGTGCCAGCAGCCGCCGGCCAGGGGGAACCACTAACTATGGCTACACCTTC. Amino acid sequence: CASSRRPGGTTNYGYTF.

A note on this clonotype: A read error is possible here, since a much larger clone lies one base away. V and J are TRBV19 and TRBJ2-1, with a weak D call TRBD1 (6 bases). CDR1 and CDR2 (germline): LNHDA, SQIVND (reference sequence). This CDR3 has 11 residues. V gave up 4 bases and J gave up 8 bases, with 6 bases separating them. Here the CDR3 DNA reads TGTGCCAGTAGTAACAGGGATGAGCAGTTCTTC. This gives the protein CASSNRDEQFF.

This clonotype was seen many times. The chain employs TRBV5-1 and TRBJ2-7; tentative D call: TRBD2 (5 bases). This CDR3 spans 15 amino acids. From germline, CDR1 is SGHRS and CDR2 YFSETQ. Deletions cut 0 bases from V and 0 bases from J, with 10 bases between. The CDR3 spells CASSLVSGSSYEQYF. In DNA, the CDR3 is TGCGCCAGCAGCTTGGTTTCGGGGAGCTCCTACGAGCAGTACTTC. The full variable domain, its missing parts supplied by reference TRBV5-1 and TRBJ2-7, is KAGVTQTPRYLIKTRGQQVTLSCSPISGHRSVSWYQQTPGQGLQFLFEYFSETQRNKGNFPGRFSGRQFSNSRSEMNVSTLELGDSALYLCASSLVSGSSYEQYFGPGTRLTVT.

In its sample, this clonotype was seen many times. The rearrangement uses TRBV12-3 or TRBV12-4 and TRBJ2-3; 10 bases agree with TRBD2. The CDR3 length is 14 residues. V shed 6 bases, J shed 0 bases, and the junction held 0 bases outside the gene matches. The CDR3 sequence: CASRLAGSTDTQYF. The CDR3 nucleotides are TGTGCCAGCAGACTAGCGGGGAGCACAGATACGCAGTATTTT.

This clonotype was counted between two and nine times. The chain couples TRBV27 to TRBJ2-7; maybe TRBD2 (6 bases). Germline CDR1 reads MNHEY; CDR2 reads SMNVEV (reference sequence). This CDR3 contains 15 residues. V was clipped by 3 bases and J by 2 bases, with 14 bases between them. This CDR3 reads CASSLGDGLTYEQYF. DNA for the CDR3: TGTGCCAGCAGTTTGGGGGACGGACTAACCTACGAGCAGTACTTC.